This T cell receptor beta chain was obtained from a study of beta chain features in type 1 diabetes. Whole-study findings and limits: In all four CD4+ subsets, TCRB CDR3 length was significantly, moderately reduced in type 1 diabetes.

This clone appeared a few times. No antigen is known for it. CDR3 length: 14 amino acids. Trimming pared 5 bases from V and 11 bases from J, leaving 21 bases between. Germline V gene data show CDR1 as PRHDT and CDR2 as FYEKMQ (reference sequence). All of the isolated RNA was reverse transcribed, so expressed TCRB transcripts were sequenced. TCRdb keeps only in-frame clones here, not all; method: immunoSEQ multiplex PCR. The table includes under 300,000 clones, roughly a quarter detected once. The sequence derives from a woman in her thirties with type 1 diabetes. Material: naive CD4+ T cells from blood. The gene calls are TRBV13 and TRBJ2-5; maybe TRBD2 (6 bases). CDR3 coding DNA: TGTGCCAGCAGCACCAGGACCCGGTCGGGGGAGCAGTACTTC. It translates to CASSTRTRSGEQYF.